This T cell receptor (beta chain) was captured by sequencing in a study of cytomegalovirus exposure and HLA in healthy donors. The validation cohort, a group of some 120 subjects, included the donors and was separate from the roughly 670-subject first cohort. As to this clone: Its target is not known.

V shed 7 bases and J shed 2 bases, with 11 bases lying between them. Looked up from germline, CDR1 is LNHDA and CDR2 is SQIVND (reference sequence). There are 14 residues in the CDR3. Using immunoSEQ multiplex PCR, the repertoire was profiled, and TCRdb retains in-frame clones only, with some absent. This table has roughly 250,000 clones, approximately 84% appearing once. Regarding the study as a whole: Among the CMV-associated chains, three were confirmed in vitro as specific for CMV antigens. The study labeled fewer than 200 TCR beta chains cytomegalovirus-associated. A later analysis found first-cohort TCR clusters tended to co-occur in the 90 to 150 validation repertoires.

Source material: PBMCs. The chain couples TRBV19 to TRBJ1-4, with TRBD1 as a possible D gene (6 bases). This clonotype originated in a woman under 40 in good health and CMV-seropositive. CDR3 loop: CASNRGTTNEKLFF. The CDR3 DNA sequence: TGTGCCAGTAATAGGGGGACCACTAATGAAAAACTGTTTTTT. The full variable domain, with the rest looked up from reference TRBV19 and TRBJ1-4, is DGGITQSPKYLFRKEGQNVTLSCEQNLNHDAMYWYRQDPGQGLRLIYYSQIVNDFQKGDIAEGYSVSREKKESFPLTVTSAQKNPTAFYLCASNRGTTNEKLFFGSGTQLSVL.